One and the same sample provided the 27 T cell receptor beta chains below, sequenced in a study of cytomegalovirus exposure and HLA in healthy donors. PCR employed 60 Vbeta and 13 Jbeta primers. Produced via immunoSEQ multiplex PCR; TCRdb's table is partial and in-frame only. Of 100,000 to 150,000 clones listed, about 71% were seen once; the top ten hold 3% to 4%. Sequenced: PBMCs. The source of these receptors is a woman aged 50 to 60 in good health and CMV-seronegative.

This sequence joins TRBV4-1 and TRBJ2-1, with 10 nucleotides matching TRBD2. V was clipped by 0 bases and J by 0 bases; unmatched bases: 5. Per the germline V gene, CDR1 is MGHRA and CDR2 is YSYEKL. CDR3 length: 18 residues. CDR3 DNA sequence: TGCGCCAGCAGCCAAGAGTCTCTAGCGGGAGCCTCCTACAATGAGCAGTTCTTC. This codes for CASSQESLAGASYNEQFF.

The chain joins TRBV28 to TRBJ1-2; tentative D call: TRBD1 (5 bases). The CDR3 length is 12 residues. Germline V gene lookup returns CDR1 MDHEN and CDR2 SYDVKM. Trimming pared 6 bases from V and 2 bases from J, leaving 7 bases between. As DNA, the CDR3 is TGTGCCAGCAGGACAGCCAACTATGGCTACACCTTC. Amino acid sequence: CASRTANYGYTF.

The chain has TRBV10-1 and TRBJ1-1; weak D call: TRBD1 (6 bases). Per the germline V gene, CDR1 is WNHNN and CDR2 is SYGVQD (reference sequence). This CDR3 is built from 16 residues. The germline V and J ends were trimmed by 5 bases and 4 bases, with 20 bases remaining between them. The CDR3 sequence: CASSKQGFLLTTEAFF. The CDR3, as DNA: TGCGCCAGCAGTAAGCAGGGGTTTTTATTGACCACTGAAGCTTTCTTT.

Worth noting for this clone: This sample includes further DNA sequences coding for the same CDR3. This rearrangement joins TRBV29-1 to TRBJ2-7; unclear D gene. Germline CDR1 is SQVTM and CDR2 is ANQGSEA. The CDR3 runs 11 residues. V was pared by 6 bases and J by 2 bases, with 8 bases between. The DNA of the CDR3 is TGCAGCGTCGCCGGAGCCTACGAGCAGTACTTC. This gives the protein CSVAGAYEQYF.

The rearrangement uses TRBV20-1 and TRBJ2-1, with 7 bases matching TRBD2. The J segment lost 7 bases and the V segment lost 7 bases, leaving 4 bases of the junction unmatched. Germline assignment: CDR1 DFQATT and CDR2 SNEGSKA (reference sequence). The CDR3 is 11 residues long. CDR3 residues: CSGAGRNEQFF. The DNA for the CDR3 is TGCAGTGGAGCGGGAAGGAATGAGCAGTTCTTC.

This sequence joins TRBV7-3 and TRBJ2-3; D unresolved. CDR1 and CDR2 from the germline V gene are SGHTA and FQGTGA. V was trimmed by 1 base and J by 6 bases, leaving 5 bases between them. The length of the CDR3 is 12 residues. In nucleotides, the CDR3 is TGTGCCAGCAGCTTAAGCGGCGATACGCAGTATTTT. It encodes CASSLSGDTQYF.

CDR3 nucleotide sequence: TGTGCCAGCAGGGCCCTAGCGGACCAAATTCCCAATGAGCAGTTCTTC. This codes for CASRALADQIPNEQFF. This chain uses TRBV11-2 with TRBJ2-1, with 7 positions matching TRBD2. The CDR3 has 16 residues. Germline V gives CDR1 SGHAT, CDR2 FQNNGV. With V trimmed by 6 bases and J by 6 bases, 14 bases remained unmatched. The complete variable domain, with remaining parts taken from reference TRBV11-2 and TRBJ2-1, reads EAGVAQSPRYKIIEKRQSVAFWCNPISGHATLYWYQQILGQGPKLLIQFQNNGVVDDSQLPKDRFSAERLKGVDSTLKIQPAKLEDSAVYLCASRALADQIPNEQFFGPGTRLTVL.

As concerns this clone: At one end, the junction sequence differs from germline, possibly due to a read error. The chain uses TRBV7-9 and TRBJ1-2, with 8 bases lining up with TRBD1. Germline loops: CDR1 SEHNR, CDR2 FQNEAQ (reference sequence). The CDR3 has 18 amino acids. DNA of the CDR3: TGTTCCAGCAGCTCGACAGGGGACCCCGATCCTGCAGACTATGGCTACACCTTC. Translation gives CSSSSTGDPDPADYGYTF.

V usage is TRBV19 and J usage is TRBJ2-1, with 9 bases that match TRBD1. V lost 5 bases to trimming and J lost 4 bases; unmatched junction nucleotides: 6. The germline V gene encodes CDR1 LNHDA and CDR2 SQIVND (reference sequence). The CDR3 loop spans 15 amino acids. CDR3 bases: TGTGCCAGTAGTCTGACAGGGGGGCCTTACAATGAGCAGTTCTTC. Residues: CASSLTGGPYNEQFF.

The rearrangement joins TRBV27 to TRBJ2-5; 7 positions agree with TRBD2. The V gene end was trimmed by 2 bases and the J gene end by 5 bases; junction bases not matched to a gene: 8. CDR3 length: 15 amino acids. Germline values: CDR1 MNHEY, CDR2 SMNVEV (reference sequence). CDR3 sequence reads: CASSLSASGRETQYF. In DNA form, the CDR3 reads TGTGCCAGCAGTTTAAGTGCTAGCGGAAGGGAGACCCAGTACTTC.

The V and J genes are TRBV28 and TRBJ2-7, with D maybe TRBD1 (6 bases). The germline gives CDR1 MDHEN, CDR2 SYDVKM. This CDR3 spans 15 amino acids. V gave up 3 bases and J gave up 1 base, with 13 bases separating them. The CDR3 DNA follows: TGTGCCAGCAGTTTGGGGGCGTGGGATTCCTACGAGCAGTACTTC. Translation gives CASSLGAWDSYEQYF. Full variable domain (rest looked up from reference TRBV28 and TRBJ2-7): DVKVTQSSRYLVKRTGEKVFLECVQDMDHENMFWYRQDPGLGLRLIYFSYDVKMKEKGDIPEGYSVSREKKERFSLILESASTNQTSMYLCASSLGAWDSYEQYFGPGTRLTVT.

This sequence joins TRBV25-1 and TRBJ2-1, with D possibly TRBD2 on 6 matching bases. Germline CDR1 is MGHDK and CDR2 is SYGVNS. CDR3 length: 15 amino acids. Trimming took off 1 base at V and 4 bases at J, with 11 bases between the two ends. The CDR3 loop reads CASSELGGTYNEQFF. CDR3 DNA sequence: TGTGCCAGCAGTGAATTGGGCGGGACTTACAATGAGCAGTTCTTC.

Turning to this clone: At one of its ends the junction is not consistent with the germline gene, which may arise from a read error. This chain joins TRBV7-9 and TRBJ2-1; D possibly corresponds to TRBD2 (6 bases). CDR1 SEHNR and CDR2 FQNEAQ come from the germline V gene (reference sequence). The length of the CDR3 is 15 residues. In nucleotides, the CDR3 is TGTTCCAGCAGCTTAGGAGGGCTACCCGACAATGAGCAGTTCTTC. Amino acids: CSSSLGGLPDNEQFF.

This clone came up a few times. The rearrangement links TRBV11-2 to TRBJ2-7; D possibly corresponds to TRBD2 (6 bases). Germline V gene data show CDR1 as SGHAT and CDR2 as FQNNGV. This CDR3 comprises 14 residues. With 5 bases removed from V and 5 bases from J, the gap between germline ends came to 16 bases. CDR3 residues: CASSASGGAHEQYF. CDR3 in DNA: TGTGCCAGCAGCGCCTCCGGGGGTGCCCACGAGCAGTACTTC.

The chain couples TRBV11-3 to TRBJ1-1; 7 bases map to TRBD1. CDR3 length: 16 amino acids. The V segment lost 4 bases and the J segment 1 base; nucleotides outside the gene matches: 9. CDR1 is SGHNT and CDR2 is YENEEA in the germline V gene. CDR3 loop: CASSSRGTVSNTEAFF. CDR3 DNA: TGTGCCAGCAGCTCCCGGGGGACAGTATCGAACACTGAAGCTTTCTTT.

The rearrangement uses TRBV27 and TRBJ2-7; TRBD1 matches 11 bases. The germline CDR1 and CDR2 sequences are MNHEY and SMNVEV (reference sequence). The CDR3 length is 16 residues. With 3 bases clipped from V and 2 bases from J, the junction kept 6 bases outside the gene matches. DNA for the CDR3: TGTGCCAGCAGTTTTGCTTGGGGACAGGGGGCCTACGAGCAGTACTTC. It encodes CASSFAWGQGAYEQYF.

The V gene is TRBV30, the J gene TRBJ2-7, with 8 bases matching TRBD2. Trimming took 3 bases from V and 2 from J; bases not matched to a gene: 6. The length of the CDR3 is 14 residues. Germline-derived CDR1 and CDR2 are GTSNPN and SVGIG (reference sequence). This chain's CDR3 is CAWRGGGSPYEQYF. DNA of the CDR3: TGTGCCTGGAGGGGCGGGGGGAGTCCCTACGAGCAGTACTTC.

The chain recombines TRBV29-1 with TRBJ2-1; 11 nucleotides agree with TRBD1. The J segment lost 5 bases and the V segment lost 1 base, leaving 4 bases of the junction unmatched. Germline lookup yields CDR1 SQVTM and CDR2 ANQGSEA. The CDR3 contains 15 residues. The CDR3: CSVEVGTGGHNEQFF. In DNA form, the CDR3 reads TGCAGCGTTGAAGTTGGGACAGGGGGTCACAATGAGCAGTTCTTC.

This chain uses TRBV7-6 with TRBJ2-1, with TRBD1 matching 7 bases. Losses at the gene ends were 4 bases for V and 4 bases for J; bases not matched to a gene: 7. The V gene's germline CDR1 is SGHVS and CDR2 FNYEAQ. This CDR3 is 15 amino acids long. This CDR3 reads CASSSRDSQYNEQFF. CDR3 DNA sequence: TGTGCCAGCAGCTCCAGGGACAGCCAGTACAATGAGCAGTTCTTC.

The chain is built from TRBV28 and TRBJ2-4, with 9 bases lining up with TRBD1. The CDR3 extends over 17 amino acids. Germline-derived CDR1 and CDR2 are MDHEN and SYDVKM. V dropped 4 bases and J dropped 0; count of bases not matched to a gene: 7. The CDR3 DNA follows: TGTGCCAGCAGTTCAAACCGGGACAGGGTAGCCAAAAACATTCAGTACTTC. Amino acids: CASSSNRDRVAKNIQYF. The full variable domain, its missing parts supplied by reference TRBV28 and TRBJ2-4, is DVKVTQSSRYLVKRTGEKVFLECVQDMDHENMFWYRQDPGLGLRLIYFSYDVKMKEKGDIPEGYSVSREKKERFSLILESASTNQTSMYLCASSSNRDRVAKNIQYFGAGTRLSVL.

V is TRBV6-1 and J is TRBJ1-2; 7 bases align to TRBD1. Trimming removed 6 bases from V and 2 bases from J; junction bases left unmatched: 6. Germline CDR1 MNHNS, CDR2 SASEGT. The CDR3 extends over 14 amino acids. CDR3 in amino acids: CASRATGLNYGYTF. In nucleotides, the CDR3 is TGTGCCAGCAGGGCGACAGGGTTAAACTATGGCTACACCTTC.

In the case of this clone: At one end, the junction sequence differs from germline, possibly due to a read error. The rearrangement links TRBV19 to TRBJ2-1; D perhaps matches TRBD2 (6 bases). In germline, CDR1 is LNHDA, CDR2 SQIVND (reference sequence). This CDR3 comprises 14 residues. CDR3 DNA: TGTGTCAGTAGTGGAGGGGTACGCTCCAATGAGCAGTTCTTC. It encodes CVSSGGVRSNEQFF. Based on the CDR3 plus reference TRBV19 and TRBJ2-1, the full variable domain is DGGITQSPKYLFRKEGQNVTLSCEQNLNHDAMYWYRQDPGQGLRLIYYSQIVNDFQKGDIAEGYSVSREKKESFPLTVTSAQKNPTAFYLCVSSGGVRSNEQFFGPGTRLTVL.

J is TRBJ2-1 and V is TRBV12-5; a possible D gene is TRBD2 (5 bases). V lost 1 base and J 0 bases, leaving 13 bases between the germline ends. CDR1 is LGHNT and CDR2 is FRNRAP in the germline V gene. CDR3 size: 17 residues. The CDR3 DNA follows: TGTGCTAGTGGTTTGGAACATAAGCGGAGCTCCTACAATGAGCAGTTCTTC. Amino acid sequence: CASGLEHKRSSYNEQFF. The variable domain in full, with the rest retrieved from reference TRBV12-5 and TRBJ2-1, is DARVTQTPRHKVTEMGQEVTMRCQPILGHNTVFWYRQTMMQGLELLAYFRNRAPLDDSGMPKDRFSAEMPDATLATLKIQPSEPRDSAVYFCASGLEHKRSSYNEQFFGPGTRLTVL.

The chain combines TRBV6-6 with TRBJ1-6; D might be TRBD1 (6 bases). The ends were cut back, 6 bases at V and 8 bases at J, with 11 bases in the middle. Germline loops: CDR1 MNHNY, CDR2 SVGAGI (reference sequence). CDR3 length equals 13 residues. CDR3 bases: TGTGCCAGCAGAACAGGGCTAGATTCACCCCTCCACTTT. As protein: CASRTGLDSPLHF.

This clone was recorded once. J is TRBJ2-7 and V is TRBV5-4; the match to TRBD2 covers 11 bases. The germline CDR1 and CDR2 sequences are SGHNT and YYREEE (reference sequence). The CDR3 extends over 14 amino acids. The junction had 4 bases not matched to a gene; V was cut back by 4 bases and J by 4 bases. In DNA, the CDR3 is TGTGCCAGCAGCCCCGGGACTAGCGGATACGAGCAGTACTTC. Translation: CASSPGTSGYEQYF.

CDR3 sequence: CASSSPTGQLSNTGELFF. Written as DNA, the CDR3 is TGCGCCAGCAGCTCTCCCACGGGACAGTTATCGAACACCGGGGAGCTGTTTTTT. The chain combines TRBV5-1 with TRBJ2-2; 7 bases fit TRBD1. CDR1 and CDR2 (germline): SGHRS, YFSETQ. J gave up 0 bases and V 3 bases, and 11 bases lay outside the gene matches. CDR3 length: 18 residues.

The chain recombines TRBV7-9 with TRBJ2-1, with 8 nucleotides matching TRBD2. The CDR3 loop spans 15 amino acids. V shed 4 bases and J 4 bases; nucleotides not matched to a gene: 6. The germline CDR1 and CDR2 sequences are SEHNR and FQNEAQ (reference sequence). This CDR3 is CASSSGTREYNEQFF. The DNA of the CDR3 is TGTGCCAGCAGCTCCGGGACTAGGGAATACAATGAGCAGTTCTTC. Full variable domain (outside the CDR3, taken from reference TRBV7-9 and TRBJ2-1): DTGVSQNPRHKITKRGQNVTFRCDPISEHNRLYWYRQTLGQGPEFLTYFQNEAQLEKSRLLSDRFSAERPKGSFSTLEIQRTEQGDSAMYLCASSSGTREYNEQFFGPGTRLTVL.